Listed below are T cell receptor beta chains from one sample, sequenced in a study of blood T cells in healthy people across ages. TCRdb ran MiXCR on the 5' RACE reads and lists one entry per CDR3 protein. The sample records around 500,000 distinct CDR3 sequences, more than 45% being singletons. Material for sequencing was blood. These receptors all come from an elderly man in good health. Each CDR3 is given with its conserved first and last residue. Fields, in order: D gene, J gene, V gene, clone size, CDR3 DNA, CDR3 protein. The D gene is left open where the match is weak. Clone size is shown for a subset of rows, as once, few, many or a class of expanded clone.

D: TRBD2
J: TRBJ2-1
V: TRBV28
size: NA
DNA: TGTGCCAGCAATAACCCGGGACTAGCGGGTTACAATGAGCAGTTCTTC
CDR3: CASNNPGLAGYNEQFF

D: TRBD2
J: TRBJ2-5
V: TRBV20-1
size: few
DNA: TGCAGTGCCACAGCGGGAAGGGCGCAAGAGACCCAGTACTTC
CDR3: CSATAGRAQETQYF

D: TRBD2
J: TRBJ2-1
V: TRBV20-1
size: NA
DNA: TGCAGTGCTAGCTCGGGGGGGGGCGCGGAGGAGCAGTTCTTC
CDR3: CSASSGGGAEEQFF

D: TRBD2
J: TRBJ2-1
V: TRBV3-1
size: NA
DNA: TGTGCCAGCAGCAGGACTAGTCGAGAGCAGTTCTTC
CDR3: CASSRTSREQFF

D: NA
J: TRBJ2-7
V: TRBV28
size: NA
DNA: TGTGCCAGCAGTTCCCAGGTTGACGAGCAGTACTTC
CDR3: CASSSQVDEQYF

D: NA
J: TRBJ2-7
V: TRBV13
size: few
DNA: TGTGCCAGCAGCTTAGCGGGGGACCCCTACGAGCAGTACTTC
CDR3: CASSLAGDPYEQYF

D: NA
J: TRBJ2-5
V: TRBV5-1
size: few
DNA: TGCGCCAGCAGCTTGGTCCCTGCCGAGACCCAGTACTTC
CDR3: CASSLVPAETQYF

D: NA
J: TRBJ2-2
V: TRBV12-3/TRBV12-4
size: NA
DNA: TGTGCCAGCAGCCCCAGGACAGACACCGGGGAGCTGTTTTTT
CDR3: CASSPRTDTGELFF

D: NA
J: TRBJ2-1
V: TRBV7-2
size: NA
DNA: TGTGCCAGCAGCCACCCCGGGGATGAGCAGTTCTTC
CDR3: CASSHPGDEQFF

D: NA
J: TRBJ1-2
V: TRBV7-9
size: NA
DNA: TGTGCCAGCAGCTTAACGGGTAGGGACGGCTACACCTTC
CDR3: CASSLTGRDGYTF

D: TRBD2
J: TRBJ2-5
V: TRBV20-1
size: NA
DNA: TGCAGTGCTCCTCCTCGTGGACTAGCTCCAGAGACCCAGTACTTC
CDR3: CSAPPRGLAPETQYF

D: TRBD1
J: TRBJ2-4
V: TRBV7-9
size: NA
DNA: TGTGCCAGCACCGACAGGGTGCAGCAGTACTTC
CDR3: CASTDRVQQYF

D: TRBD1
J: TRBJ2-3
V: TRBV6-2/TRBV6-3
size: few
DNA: TGTGCCAGCAGTGCATCGGGACAGGGGGCGACAGATACGCAGTATTTT
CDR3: CASSASGQGATDTQYF

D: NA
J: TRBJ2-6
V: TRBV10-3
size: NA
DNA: TGTGCCATCAGTGATGGAATGAGTTCTGGGGCCAACGTCCTGACTTTC
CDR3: CAISDGMSSGANVLTF

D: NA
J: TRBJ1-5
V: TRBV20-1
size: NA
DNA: TGCAGTGCTAGAGGCGTAGGGACTGATCAGCCCCAGCATTTT
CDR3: CSARGVGTDQPQHF